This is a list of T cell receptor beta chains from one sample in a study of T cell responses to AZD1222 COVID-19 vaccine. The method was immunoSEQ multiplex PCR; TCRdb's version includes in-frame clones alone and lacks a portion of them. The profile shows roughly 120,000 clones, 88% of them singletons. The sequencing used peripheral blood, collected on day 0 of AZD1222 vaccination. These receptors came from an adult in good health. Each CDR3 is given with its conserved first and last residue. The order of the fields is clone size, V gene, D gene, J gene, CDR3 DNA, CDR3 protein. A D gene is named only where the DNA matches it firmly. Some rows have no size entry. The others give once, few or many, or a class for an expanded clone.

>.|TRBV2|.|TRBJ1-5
TGTGCCAGCAGGGCGTATAGCGGAAGCAATCAGCCCCAGCATTTT
CASRAYSGSNQPQHF
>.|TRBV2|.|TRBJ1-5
TGTGCCAGCAGGCAGAACGGCGGCAATCAGCCCCAGCATTTT
CASRQNGGNQPQHF
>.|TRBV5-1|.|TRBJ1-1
TGCGCCAGCAGCTTGGCCAGCAAGAACACTGAAGCTTTCTTT
CASSLASKNTEAFF
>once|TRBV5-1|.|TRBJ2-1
TGCGCCAGCAGCACGGGGGACAGCCAGAAGGGGTTCTTC
CASSTGDSQKGFF
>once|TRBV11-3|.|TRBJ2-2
TGTGCCAGCAGCCAGGCGTATACCGGGGAGCTGTTTTTT
CASSQAYTGELFF
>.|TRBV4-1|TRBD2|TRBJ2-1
TGCGCCAGCAGCCAAGGGAGGGCTAGCGGGGCCTCCTACAATGAGCAGTTCTTC
CASSQGRASGASYNEQFF
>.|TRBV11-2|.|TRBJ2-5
TGTGCCAGCAGCTTAGCCTCGGACTCCTGGTTGGAGACCCAGTACTTC
CASSLASDSWLETQYF
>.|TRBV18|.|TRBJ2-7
TGTGCCAGCTCAACAGGACTTACAGGGATGGGCGAGCAGTACTTC
CASSTGLTGMGEQYF
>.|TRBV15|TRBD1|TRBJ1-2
TGTGCCACCAGCAGAGTTGGGACAGGGGTGCATGGCTACACCTTC
CATSRVGTGVHGYTF
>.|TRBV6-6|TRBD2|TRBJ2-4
TGTGCCACCGGACTAGCGGGAGTTAACATTCAGTACTTC
CATGLAGVNIQYF
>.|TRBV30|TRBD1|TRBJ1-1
TGTGCCGGAGGGACAGGGGGTGACACTGAAGCTTTCTTT
CAGGTGGDTEAFF
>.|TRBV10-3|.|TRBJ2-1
TGTGCCATCAGCTTGCAGGGTAGGGAGCAGTTCTTC
CAISLQGREQFF
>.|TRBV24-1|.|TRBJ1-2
TGTGCCACCCGTGAGGGGGGGCGAGGCTATGGCTACACCTTC
CATREGGRGYGYTF
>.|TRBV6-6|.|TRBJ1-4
TGTGCCAGCAGCCGGGACGGTAATGAAAAACTGTTTTTT
CASSRDGNEKLFF
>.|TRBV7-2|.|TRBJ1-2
TGTGCCAGCAGCTCCTACCAGGGGTACGATGGCTACACCTTC
CASSSYQGYDGYTF
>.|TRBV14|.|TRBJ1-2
TGTGCCAGCAGCCAAGGATTTAACAATGGCTACACCTTC
CASSQGFNNGYTF
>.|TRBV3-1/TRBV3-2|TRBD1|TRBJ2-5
TGTGCCAGCAGCTCCACACCCGGGACAGTAGTCCAAGAGACCCAGTACTTC
CASSSTPGTVVQETQYF
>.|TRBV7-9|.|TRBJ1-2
TGTGCCAGCAGCCTTAATGGGCCCTATGGCTACACCTTC
CASSLNGPYGYTF
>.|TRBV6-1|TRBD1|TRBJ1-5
TGTGCCAGCAGTGTGGCAGGGGGCCTCTATAGCAATCAGCCCCAGCATTTT
CASSVAGGLYSNQPQHF
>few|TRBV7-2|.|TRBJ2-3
TGTGCCAGCAGCTTAGCGCGGGGCAGGGTTATAGATACGCAGTATTTT
CASSLARGRVIDTQYF
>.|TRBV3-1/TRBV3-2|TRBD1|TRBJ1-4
TGTGCCAGCAGCCGGACAGGGGGAATTGAAAAACTGTTTTTT
CASSRTGGIEKLFF
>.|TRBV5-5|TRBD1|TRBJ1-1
TGTGCCAGCAGTCTGGACAGGGACACTGAAGCTTTCTTT
CASSLDRDTEAFF
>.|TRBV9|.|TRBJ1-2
TGTGCCAGCAGCGTAGAGGGGAGTGGCTATGGCTACACCTTC
CASSVEGSGYGYTF
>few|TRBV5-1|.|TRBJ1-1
TGCGCCAGCAGCTTGGACACTGAAGCTTTCTTT
CASSLDTEAFF
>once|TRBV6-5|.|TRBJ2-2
TGTGCCAGCAGTTACTCGAGCCCAAAGAACACCGGGGAGCTGTTTTTT
CASSYSSPKNTGELFF
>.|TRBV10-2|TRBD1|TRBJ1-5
TGCGCCAGCAGTGACCCCCTGGGACAGGGGGTGATGCCCCAGCATTTT
CASSDPLGQGVMPQHF
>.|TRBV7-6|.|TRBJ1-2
TGTGCCAGCAGTTTACTTCAGGGGCCCGGCTATGGCTACACCTTC
CASSLLQGPGYGYTF
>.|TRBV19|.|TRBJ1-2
TGTGCCAGTACCCGCGGCAGACGGTATGGCTACACCTTC
CASTRGRRYGYTF
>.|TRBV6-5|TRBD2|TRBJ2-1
TGTGCCACATTATCCGGGGGGGGCAATGAGCAGTTCTTC
CATLSGGGNEQFF
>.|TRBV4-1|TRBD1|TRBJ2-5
TGCGCCAGCAGCCAAGGACAGGGGGCCCAAGAGACCCAGTACTTC
CASSQGQGAQETQYF
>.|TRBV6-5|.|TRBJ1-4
TGTGCCAGCTTACCGGGGCGAGCAACTAATGAAAAACTGTTTTTT
CASLPGRATNEKLFF
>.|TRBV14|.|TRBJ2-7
TGTGCCAGCAGCCAACAGGGCTACGAGCAGTACTTC
CASSQQGYEQYF
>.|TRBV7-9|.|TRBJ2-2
TGTGCCAGCAGCACGGACAGATCCACCGGGGAGCTGTTTTTT
CASSTDRSTGELFF
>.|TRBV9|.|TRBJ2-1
TGTGCCAGCAGCCCAAGGGCGGTTTACAATGAGCAGTTCTTC
CASSPRAVYNEQFF
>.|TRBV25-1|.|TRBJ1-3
TGTGCCAGCAGAAGGGCGACTGGAAACACCATATATTTT
CASRRATGNTIYF
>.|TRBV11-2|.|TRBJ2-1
TGTGCCAGCAGGAGAGCTGCTAGCTCCTACAATGAGCAGTTCTTC
CASRRAASSYNEQFF
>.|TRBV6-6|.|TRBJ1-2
TGTGCCAGCAGTTACCGGACAGATGGCTACACCTTC
CASSYRTDGYTF
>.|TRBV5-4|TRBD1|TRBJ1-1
TGTGCCAGCAGGGCGGACAGGTATACTGAAGCTTTCTTT
CASRADRYTEAFF
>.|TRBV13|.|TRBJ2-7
TGTGCCAGCAGCTTGAAACAGGGCCCCTACGAGCAGTACTTC
CASSLKQGPYEQYF
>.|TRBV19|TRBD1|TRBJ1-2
TGTGCCAGTAGTATCGGACAGGGTAGCTACACCTTC
CASSIGQGSYTF
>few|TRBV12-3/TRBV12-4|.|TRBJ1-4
TGTGCCAGCAGGACGACCAACGATCTGTTTTTT
CASRTTNDLFF
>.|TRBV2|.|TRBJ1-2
TGTGCCAGCAGTGAATCGACAGACTATGGCTACACCTTC
CASSESTDYGYTF
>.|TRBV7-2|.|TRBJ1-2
TGTGCCAGCAGCTTAAGTGTCGACAGGTTCTATGGCTACACCTTC
CASSLSVDRFYGYTF
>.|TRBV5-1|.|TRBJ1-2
TGCGCCAGCACCCCCGACGGGGGGGCGCGCTGGGTCGGGGGCTACACCTTC
CASTPDGGARWVGGYTF
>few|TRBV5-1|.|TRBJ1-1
TGCGCCAGCAGCTTACGGGACTCGAACACTGAAGCTTTCTTT
CASSLRDSNTEAFF
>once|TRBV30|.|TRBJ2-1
TGTGCCTGCCAAGCCGGCAATGAGCAGTTCTTC
CACQAGNEQFF